This T cell receptor (beta chain) was profiled in a study of blood T cell repertoires in COVID-19. Study context: From the United States, Italy and Spain came samples of acute and convalescent COVID-19.

Per the authors' pipeline: Nucleated cell counts were estimated from reference gene primer amplification. Clones were read by immunoSEQ multiplex PCR, and TCRdb kept only the in-frame ones, dropping some. That table supplies the V and J calls and clone size; D and trimming were determined from the DNA. The sample records some 110,000 clones, approximately 78% being singletons. V lost 6 bases and J lost 5, with 18 bases in between. The CDR3 spans 15 residues. Germline V CDR1 and CDR2: SGHTA, FQGNSA. The chain recombines TRBV7-2 with TRBJ2-3; perhaps TRBD2 as D (6 bases). The specimen was peripheral blood. This receptor was identified in a woman aged 80 or over with acute or convalescent COVID-19. This CDR3 reads CASSFSGSRGDTQYF. The CDR3 DNA reads TGTGCCAGCAGTTTTAGCGGCTCCCGAGGAGATACGCAGTATTTT.